Following are 5 T cell receptor beta chains from one sample sequenced in a study of blood T cell repertoires in COVID-19. Generated by immunoSEQ multiplex PCR, the TCRdb table keeps only in-frame clones and is missing some. The sample lists about 91,000 clones, approximately 80% occurring once. Specimen: peripheral blood. The source of these receptors is a woman older than 75 with acute or convalescent COVID-19.

The chain combines TRBV2 with TRBJ1-2; D is possibly TRBD1 (5 bases). CDR1 SNHLY and CDR2 FYNNEI come from the germline V gene. The CDR3 runs to 13 residues. Trimming removed 3 bases from V and 5 bases from J, with 10 bases in between. The CDR3 is CASSEGREYGYTF. CDR3 DNA: TGTGCCAGCAGTGAGGGCAGGGAATATGGCTACACCTTC.

The rearrangement links TRBV11-3 to TRBJ2-2; no definite D call. The ends were cut back, 5 bases at V and 0 bases at J, with 16 bases in the middle. The V gene's germline CDR1 is SGHNT and CDR2 YENEEA. The CDR3 loop spans 17 amino acids. For the CDR3, the DNA is TGTGCCAGCAGCCTTTTTTCCTACCCGACGAACACCGGGGAGCTGTTTTTT. This sequence encodes CASSLFSYPTNTGELFF.

This clone was counted only a few times. The chain carries TRBV6-2 or TRBV6-3 and TRBJ2-1; tentative D call: TRBD2 (6 bases). Trimming cost V 4 bases and J 7 bases, with 8 bases left between them. Germline assignment: CDR1 MNHEY and CDR2 SVGEGT. The CDR3 loop spans 12 amino acids. For the CDR3, the DNA is TGTGCCAGCAGTTGGGCGGGGAATGAGCAGTTCTTC. This codes for CASSWAGNEQFF.

The chain is built from TRBV11-2 and TRBJ2-3, with D hard to call. Germline loops: CDR1 SGHAT, CDR2 FQNNGV. V was pared by 2 bases and J by 6 bases, with 6 bases between. This CDR3 is built from 12 residues. CDR3 loop: CASSLSEDTQYF. In nucleotides, the CDR3 is TGTGCCAGCAGCTTAAGCGAGGATACGCAGTATTTT.

The J gene is TRBJ1-1, the V gene TRBV11-3; D is possibly TRBD1 (6 bases). Germline V gene data show CDR1 as SGHNT and CDR2 as YENEEA. V was trimmed by 5 bases and J by 1 base, leaving 11 bases between them. The CDR3 runs to 14 residues. The CDR3 nucleotides read TGTGCCAGCAGCCCCGGGGGGCAGAACACTGAAGCTTTCTTT. Its translation: CASSPGGQNTEAFF. The whole variable domain, filled in from reference TRBV11-3 and TRBJ1-1, reads EAGVVQSPRYKIIEKKQPVAFWCNPISGHNTLYWYLQNLGQGPELLIRYENEEAVDDSQLPKDRFSAERLKGVDSTLKIQPAELGDSAVYLCASSPGGQNTEAFFGQGTRLTVV.